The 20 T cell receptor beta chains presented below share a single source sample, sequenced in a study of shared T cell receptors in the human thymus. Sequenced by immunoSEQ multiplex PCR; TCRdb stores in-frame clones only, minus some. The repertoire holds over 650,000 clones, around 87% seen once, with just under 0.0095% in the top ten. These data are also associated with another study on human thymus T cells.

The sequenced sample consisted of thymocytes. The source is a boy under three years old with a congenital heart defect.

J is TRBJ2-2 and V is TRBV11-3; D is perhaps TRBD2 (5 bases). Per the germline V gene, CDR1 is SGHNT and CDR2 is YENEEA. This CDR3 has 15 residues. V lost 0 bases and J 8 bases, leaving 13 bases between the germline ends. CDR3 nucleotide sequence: TGTGCCAGCAGCTTAGAGGGGAGAATAAGGGGGGAGCTGTTTTTT. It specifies CASSLEGRIRGELFF.

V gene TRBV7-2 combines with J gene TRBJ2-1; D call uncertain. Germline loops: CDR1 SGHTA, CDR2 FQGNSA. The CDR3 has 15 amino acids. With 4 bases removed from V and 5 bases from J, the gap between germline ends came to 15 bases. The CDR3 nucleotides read TGTGCCAGCAGCTCGACGCCAGCCGGAGACAATGAGCAGTTCTTC. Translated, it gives CASSSTPAGDNEQFF. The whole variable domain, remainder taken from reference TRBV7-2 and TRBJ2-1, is GAGVSQSPSNKVTEKGKDVELRCDPISGHTALYWYRQSLGQGLEFLIYFQGNSAPDKSGLPSDRFSAERTGGSVSTLTIQRTQQEDSAVYLCASSSTPAGDNEQFFGPGTRLTVL.

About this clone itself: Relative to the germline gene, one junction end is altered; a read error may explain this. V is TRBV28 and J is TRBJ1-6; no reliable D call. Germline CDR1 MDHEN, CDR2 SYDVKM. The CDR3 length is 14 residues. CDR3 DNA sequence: TGTGCCAGCAGTTCCGGGAGGGATAATTCCCCCCTCCACTTT. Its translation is CASSSGRDNSPLHF.

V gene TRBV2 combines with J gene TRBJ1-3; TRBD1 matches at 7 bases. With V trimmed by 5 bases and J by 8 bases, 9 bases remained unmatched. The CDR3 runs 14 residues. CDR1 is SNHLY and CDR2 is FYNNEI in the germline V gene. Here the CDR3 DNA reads TGTGCCAGCAGTCTCCCGGGACAGAGGCACACCATATATTTT. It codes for CASSLPGQRHTIYF.

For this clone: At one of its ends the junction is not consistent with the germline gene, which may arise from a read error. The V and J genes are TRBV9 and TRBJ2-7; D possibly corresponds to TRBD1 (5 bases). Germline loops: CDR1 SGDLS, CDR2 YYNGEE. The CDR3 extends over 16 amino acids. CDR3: CASSVEGSGINYVQYF. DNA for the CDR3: TGTGCCAGCAGCGTAGAAGGGTCAGGGATTAACTACGTGCAGTACTTC.

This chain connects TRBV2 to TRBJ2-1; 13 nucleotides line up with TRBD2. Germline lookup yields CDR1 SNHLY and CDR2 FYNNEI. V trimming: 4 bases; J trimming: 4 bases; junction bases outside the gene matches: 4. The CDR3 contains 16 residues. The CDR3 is CASSAPGLAGYNEQFF. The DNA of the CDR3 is TGTGCCAGCAGTGCTCCGGGACTAGCGGGATACAATGAGCAGTTCTTC.

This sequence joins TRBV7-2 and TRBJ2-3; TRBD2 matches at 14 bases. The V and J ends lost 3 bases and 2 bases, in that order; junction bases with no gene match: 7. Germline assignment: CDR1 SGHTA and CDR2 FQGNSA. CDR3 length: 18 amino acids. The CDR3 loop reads CASSFLMGLAGATDTQYF. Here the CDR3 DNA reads TGTGCCAGCAGCTTCCTAATGGGACTAGCGGGGGCCACAGATACGCAGTATTTT.

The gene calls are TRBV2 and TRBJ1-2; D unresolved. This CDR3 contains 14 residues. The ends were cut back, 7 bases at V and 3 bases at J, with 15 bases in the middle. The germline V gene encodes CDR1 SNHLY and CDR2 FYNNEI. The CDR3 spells CASIWRGQDYGYTF. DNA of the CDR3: TGTGCCAGCATCTGGAGAGGGCAGGACTATGGCTACACCTTC.

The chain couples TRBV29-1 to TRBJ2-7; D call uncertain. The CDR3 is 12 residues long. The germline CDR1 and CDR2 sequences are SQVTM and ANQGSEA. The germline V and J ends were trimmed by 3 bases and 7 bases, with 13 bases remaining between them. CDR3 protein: CSVDFRYREQYF. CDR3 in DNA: TGCAGCGTTGACTTCCGGTATCGAGAGCAGTACTTC.

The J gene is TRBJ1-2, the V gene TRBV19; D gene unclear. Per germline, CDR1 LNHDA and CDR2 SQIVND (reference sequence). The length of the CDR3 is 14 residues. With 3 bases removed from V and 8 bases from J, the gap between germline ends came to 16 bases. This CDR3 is CASSITIVALGYTF. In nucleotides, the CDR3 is TGTGCCAGTAGTATTACTATTGTCGCACTGGGCTACACCTTC.

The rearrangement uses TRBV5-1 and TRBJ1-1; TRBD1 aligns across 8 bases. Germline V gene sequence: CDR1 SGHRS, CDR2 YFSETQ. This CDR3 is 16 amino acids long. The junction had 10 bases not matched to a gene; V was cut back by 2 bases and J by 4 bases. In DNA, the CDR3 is TGCGCCAGCAGCTTACCTCGGACAGGGTTGGGCACTGAAGCTTTCTTT. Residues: CASSLPRTGLGTEAFF.

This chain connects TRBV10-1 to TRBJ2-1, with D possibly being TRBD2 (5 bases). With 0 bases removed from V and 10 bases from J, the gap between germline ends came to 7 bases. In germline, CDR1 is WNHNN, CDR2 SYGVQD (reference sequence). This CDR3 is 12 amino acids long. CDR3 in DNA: TGCGCCAGCAGTGAGTCACCGGGGGAGCAGTTCTTC. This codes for CASSESPGEQFF.

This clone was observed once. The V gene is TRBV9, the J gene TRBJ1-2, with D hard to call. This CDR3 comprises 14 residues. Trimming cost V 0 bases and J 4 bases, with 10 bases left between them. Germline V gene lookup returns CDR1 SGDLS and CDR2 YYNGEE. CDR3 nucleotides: TGTGCCAGCAGCGTAGGGCCAGGCCTCTATGGCTACACCTTC. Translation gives CASSVGPGLYGYTF.

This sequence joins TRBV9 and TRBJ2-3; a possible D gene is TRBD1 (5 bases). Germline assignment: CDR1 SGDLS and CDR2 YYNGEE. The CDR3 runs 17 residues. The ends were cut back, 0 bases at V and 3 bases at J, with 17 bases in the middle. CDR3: CASSVAVGRVATDTQYF. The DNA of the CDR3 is TGTGCCAGCAGCGTAGCAGTGGGCAGGGTGGCGACAGATACGCAGTATTTT.

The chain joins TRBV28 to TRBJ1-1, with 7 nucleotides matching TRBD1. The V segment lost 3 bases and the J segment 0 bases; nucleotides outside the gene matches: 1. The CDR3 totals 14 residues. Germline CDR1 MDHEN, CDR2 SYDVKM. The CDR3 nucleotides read TGTGCCAGCAGTTTGGACAGGTTGAACACTGAAGCTTTCTTT. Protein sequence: CASSLDRLNTEAFF.

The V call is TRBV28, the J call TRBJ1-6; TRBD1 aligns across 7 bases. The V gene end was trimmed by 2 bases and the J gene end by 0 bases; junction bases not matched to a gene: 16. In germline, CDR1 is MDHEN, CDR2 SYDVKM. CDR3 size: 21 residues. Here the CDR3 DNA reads TGTGCCAGCAGTTTAACCCCGGCAGGGGGAGGCTTGAGCTCCTATAATTCACCCCTCCACTTT. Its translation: CASSLTPAGGGLSSYNSPLHF.

The CDR3 nucleotides read TGTGCCAGCAGCCCAGGAGGGTCTAGCGGGATCTACAATGAGCAGTTCTTC. This codes for CASSPGGSSGIYNEQFF. The rearrangement uses TRBV4-2 and TRBJ2-1; TRBD2 agrees at 9 bases. CDR3 length: 17 residues. The germline gives CDR1 LGHNA, CDR2 YNFKEQ. Trimming removed 4 bases from V and 3 bases from J; junction bases left unmatched: 10.

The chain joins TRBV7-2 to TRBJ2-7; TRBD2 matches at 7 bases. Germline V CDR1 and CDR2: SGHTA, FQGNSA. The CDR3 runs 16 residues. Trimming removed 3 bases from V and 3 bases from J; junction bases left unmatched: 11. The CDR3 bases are TGTGCCAGCAGCTTGGGTCGACTAGCTGAACTCTACGAGCAGTACTTC. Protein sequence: CASSLGRLAELYEQYF.

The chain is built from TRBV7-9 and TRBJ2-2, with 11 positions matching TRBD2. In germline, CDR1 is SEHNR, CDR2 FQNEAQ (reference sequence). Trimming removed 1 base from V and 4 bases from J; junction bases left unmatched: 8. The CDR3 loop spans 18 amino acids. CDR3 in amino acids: CASSLVVAGGPRTGELFF. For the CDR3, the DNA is TGTGCCAGCAGCTTAGTGGTAGCGGGAGGGCCCCGCACCGGGGAGCTGTTTTTT.

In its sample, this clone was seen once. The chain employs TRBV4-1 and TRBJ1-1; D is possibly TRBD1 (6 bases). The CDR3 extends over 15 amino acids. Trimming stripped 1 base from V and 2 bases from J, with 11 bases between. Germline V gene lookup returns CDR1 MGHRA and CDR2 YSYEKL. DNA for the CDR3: TGCGCCAGCAGCCAAGTCCACAGGGAAAACACTGAAGCTTTCTTT. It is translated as CASSQVHRENTEAFF.